These 7 T cell receptor beta chains came from one sample sequenced in a study of T cell changes during pregnancy in multiple sclerosis (dated by TCRdb to about 2019). Library prep was done by the immunoSEQ multiplex PCR assay. TCRdb mirrors the immuneACCESS table, restricted to in-frame sequences. Some clones are absent from its copies; in checked studies, under half trace to an unresolved V gene, and the reason for the others is unknown. Counted in this sample were under 75,000 clones; around 90% of them appeared once. The leading ten clones occupy about 2% of the sample. Sample: peripheral blood, taken in the first trimester of pregnancy. The source is a female donor with multiple sclerosis, enrolled in a pregnancy study.

The J gene is TRBJ2-7, the V gene TRBV7-3, with D possibly being TRBD2 (6 bases). Trimming stripped 4 bases from V and 10 bases from J, with 17 bases between. Germline CDR1 and CDR2: SGHTA and FQGTGA. CDR3 length: 13 residues. CDR3 nucleotide sequence: TGTGCCAGCAGCTCGGGACTCGGAACGGCCCAGTACTTC. This translates into CASSSGLGTAQYF.

The rearrangement joins TRBV2 to TRBJ2-1; a possible D gene is TRBD2 (8 bases). V was trimmed by 8 bases and J by 7 bases, leaving 27 bases between them. Germline V CDR1 and CDR2: SNHLY, FYNNEI. This CDR3 contains 17 residues. The CDR3 protein is CASSPRRGRGVFNEQFF. The CDR3 nucleotides are TGTGCCAGCTCCCCCAGGAGGGGGCGGGGGGTGTTTAATGAGCAGTTCTTC.

The V call is TRBV9, the J call TRBJ1-1; no reliable D call. Per germline, CDR1 SGDLS and CDR2 YYNGEE. Trimming shortened V by 3 bases and J by 5 bases, and 14 bases separated the two germline ends. The CDR3 runs 14 residues. Here the CDR3 DNA reads TGTGCCAGCAGCGACGGACCTCGAGGGACTGAAGCTTTCTTT. Encoded protein: CASSDGPRGTEAFF.

This clone was observed once. The chain combines TRBV27 with TRBJ2-1, with 7 nucleotides matching TRBD2. V trimming: 6 bases; J trimming: 7 bases; junction bases outside the gene matches: 12. CDR1 is MNHEY, CDR2 SMNVEV, per germline (reference sequence). The CDR3 loop spans 15 amino acids. In DNA form, the CDR3 reads TGTGCCAGCAGCTCTAGCGGTGGAGTTTATAATGAGCAGTTCTTC. It codes for CASSSSGGVYNEQFF.

The CDR3: CASSVQRSGSSLTDTQYF. The CDR3 nucleotides are TGTGCCAGCAGCGTTCAACGTAGCGGGAGTTCCCTCACAGATACGCAGTATTTT. J is TRBJ2-3 and V is TRBV9; 9 bases match TRBD2. V lost 2 bases, J lost 2 bases, and 12 bases stayed unmatched. The CDR3 covers 18 residues. From germline, CDR1 is SGDLS and CDR2 YYNGEE.

The chain is built from TRBV30 and TRBJ2-7; D not certain. Between the trimmed V and J ends, which lost 2 bases and 7 bases, there was a span of 12 bases. This CDR3 spans 12 amino acids. Germline lookup yields CDR1 GTSNPN and CDR2 SVGIG (reference sequence). The CDR3 nucleotides read TGTGCCTGGAGTTCCAGACCGGAGGAGCAGTACTTC. Translation gives CAWSSRPEEQYF.

This chain links TRBV2 with TRBJ2-7; no clear D gene. Looked up from germline, CDR1 is SNHLY and CDR2 is FYNNEI. The length of the CDR3 is 15 residues. Deletions cut 5 bases from V and 1 base from J, with 15 bases between. CDR3 sequence (DNA): TGTGCCAGCAGTCCTTACCTCCTGGCATCCTACGAGCAGTACTTC. Residues: CASSPYLLASYEQYF.